A selection of T cell receptor beta chains follows, all from one sample in a study of cytomegalovirus exposure and HLA in healthy donors. Clones were read by immunoSEQ multiplex PCR, and TCRdb kept only the in-frame ones, dropping some. The table has fewer than 100,000 clones, roughly 93% seen once. The sample consisted of PBMCs. The receptors were gathered from a man aged 25-45 years in good health and CMV-seronegative. Each CDR3 is given with its conserved first and last residue. A D gene is named only where the DNA matches it firmly. Clone size is shown for a subset of rows, as once, few, many or a class of expanded clone.

v_call	d_call	j_call	clone_size	cdr3_aa	cdr3_nt
TRBV2	TRBD2	TRBJ2-3	-	CASRESAALAGIVADTQYF	TGTGCCAGCAGGGAGAGTGCGGCACTAGCGGGGATTGTCGCAGATACGCAGTATTTT
TRBV10-3	TRBD2	TRBJ2-1	once	CAISLLADEQFF	TGTGCCATCAGTTTACTAGCGGATGAGCAGTTCTTC
TRBV27	-	TRBJ2-2	-	CASSSASGNTGELFF	TGTGCCAGCAGTTCAGCGAGTGGTAACACCGGGGAGCTGTTTTTT
TRBV11-2	TRBD1	TRBJ1-2	-	CASTFIGGRDRGDGYTF	TGTGCCAGCACCTTCATCGGGGGTAGGGACAGGGGAGACGGCTACACCTTC
TRBV5-4	-	TRBJ1-2	-	CASSGWTTDANYGYTF	TGTGCCAGCAGCGGATGGACAACCGATGCTAACTATGGCTACACCTTC
TRBV19	-	TRBJ2-7	-	CASSITEGRYEQYF	TGTGCCAGTAGTATTACTGAGGGCCGATACGAGCAGTACTTC
TRBV27	TRBD2	TRBJ2-3	-	CASRGLAGPQDTQYF	TGTGCCAGCAGGGGACTAGCGGGACCTCAGGATACGCAGTATTTT
TRBV7-8	TRBD1	TRBJ2-1	-	CASSPGQGHYNEQFF	TGTGCCAGCAGCCCCGGACAGGGGCACTACAATGAGCAGTTCTTC
TRBV7-2	TRBD1	TRBJ1-5	-	CASSLALQGRGPQHF	TGTGCCAGCAGCTTAGCCCTACAGGGGCGGGGGCCCCAGCATTTT
TRBV10-3	TRBD2	TRBJ2-5	-	CAISGSGGPKEETQYF	TGTGCCATCAGTGGGTCGGGGGGGCCTAAGGAAGAGACCCAGTACTTC
TRBV6-4	-	TRBJ1-5	-	CASSMEGNQPQHF	TGTGCCAGCAGTATGGAGGGCAATCAGCCCCAGCATTTT
TRBV6-5	-	TRBJ2-6	few	CASSFDSSGANVLTF	TGTGCCAGCAGTTTTGACTCCTCTGGGGCCAACGTCCTGACTTTC
TRBV6-1	TRBD1	TRBJ1-6	-	CASNEQGEFSPLHF	TGTGCCAGCAACGAACAGGGGGAGTTCTCACCCCTCCACTTT
TRBV6-5	-	TRBJ1-5	-	CASSYGGARNQPQHF	TGTGCCAGCAGCTACGGAGGGGCGCGGAATCAGCCCCAGCATTTT
TRBV5-1	-	TRBJ2-7	few	CASSLAPGSEQYF	TGCGCCAGCAGCTTGGCGCCCGGTTCGGAGCAGTACTTC
TRBV29-1	TRBD2	TRBJ2-3	-	CSVVTSRRTDTQYF	TGCAGCGTTGTGACTAGCAGACGCACAGATACGCAGTATTTT
TRBV29-1	-	TRBJ2-3	-	CSVEPPTDTQYF	TGCAGCGTTGAACCCCCTACAGATACGCAGTATTTT
TRBV15	TRBD2	TRBJ2-3	-	CATSTGRGGAGDTQYF	TGTGCCACCAGCACTGGCCGCGGGGGGGCCGGAGATACGCAGTATTTT
TRBV25-1	-	TRBJ2-6	-	CASSCFQTGQSRANVLTF	TGTGCCAGCAGTTGTTTTCAAACTGGACAAAGTCGGGCCAACGTCCTGACTTTC
TRBV5-8	-	TRBJ1-5	-	CASSWNPGHFNQPQHF	TGTGCCAGCAGCTGGAATCCGGGACACTTTAATCAGCCCCAGCATTTT
TRBV14	-	TRBJ2-7	-	CASSHRARSYEQYF	TGTGCCAGCAGCCACAGGGCGCGATCCTACGAGCAGTACTTC
TRBV7-9	TRBD2	TRBJ2-1	-	CASRLGGSYNEQFF	TGTGCCAGCAGGCTCGGGGGGTCCTACAATGAGCAGTTCTTC
TRBV10-3	-	TRBJ2-5	-	CAISELVVETQYF	TGTGCCATCAGTGAGTTAGTGGTGGAGACCCAGTACTTC
TRBV28	-	TRBJ1-5	-	CASSLGGMDQPQHF	TGTGCCAGCAGTTTGGGAGGTATGGATCAGCCCCAGCATTTT
TRBV7-8	-	TRBJ1-5	-	CASSLDSGLHQPQHF	TGTGCCAGCAGCTTAGATTCGGGTTTGCATCAGCCCCAGCATTTT
TRBV28	-	TRBJ1-6	-	CASRGGRLEIQPLHF	TGTGCCAGCAGGGGGGGGCGGTTGGAAATCCAACCCCTCCACTTT
TRBV15	-	TRBJ2-4	-	CATSSPRAKNIQYF	TGTGCCACCAGCAGCCCTCGGGCCAAAAACATTCAGTACTTC
TRBV27	TRBD1	TRBJ1-1	-	CASSRTGRDTEAFF	TGTGCCAGCAGCCGGACAGGAAGAGACACTGAAGCTTTCTTT
TRBV9	TRBD2	TRBJ2-4	-	CASSPLLAGVQNIQYF	TGTGCCAGCAGCCCCCTGCTAGCGGGTGTGCAAAACATTCAGTACTTC
TRBV7-3	TRBD2	TRBJ2-1	-	CASSLLSGGRAHEQFF	TGTGCCAGCAGCTTATTAAGTGGCGGGAGGGCTCATGAGCAGTTCTTC
TRBV7-9	-	TRBJ2-2	-	CASSFGSPNTGELFF	TGTGCCAGCAGCTTTGGTAGCCCGAACACCGGGGAGCTGTTTTTT
TRBV6-5	-	TRBJ2-4	-	CASSYAGGLAKNIQYF	TGTGCCAGCAGTTACGCTGGCGGTTTAGCCAAAAACATTCAGTACTTC
TRBV11-2	-	TRBJ2-7	-	CASSLAGWGLTYEQYF	TGTGCCAGCAGCTTAGCCGGGTGGGGCCTAACCTACGAGCAGTACTTC
TRBV20-1	-	TRBJ1-1	-	CGGHQNTEAFF	TGCGGTGGACACCAGAACACTGAAGCTTTCTTT
TRBV7-2	TRBD1	TRBJ1-5	-	CASRLQGADNQPQHF	TGTGCCAGCAGACTTCAGGGGGCGGACAATCAGCCCCAGCATTTT
TRBV27	-	TRBJ2-3	-	CASSRPNPGSDTQYF	TGTGCCAGCAGCCGCCCAAATCCAGGGTCAGATACGCAGTATTTT
TRBV5-1	-	TRBJ2-3	-	CASSLARGLGTDTQYF	TGCGCCAGCAGCTTGGCCCGAGGCCTCGGCACAGATACGCAGTATTTT
TRBV9	TRBD1	TRBJ1-6	-	CASSGGQGNSPLHF	TGTGCCAGCAGCGGGGGACAGGGGAACTCACCCCTCCACTTT
TRBV28	-	TRBJ2-7	-	CASRDYSYEQYF	TGTGCCAGCAGGGACTACTCCTACGAGCAGTACTTC
TRBV6-5	-	TRBJ1-2	-	CASSYRTNNNYGYTF	TGTGCCAGCAGTTACCGAACAAACAATAACTATGGCTACACCTTC
TRBV28	TRBD2	TRBJ2-3	-	CASSFPLAGGPVTQYF	TGTGCCAGCAGTTTCCCACTAGCGGGAGGGCCAGTTACGCAGTATTTT
TRBV6-4	-	TRBJ2-3	-	CASSDRPETDTQYF	TGTGCCAGCAGCGATAGGCCGGAGACAGATACGCAGTATTTT
TRBV10-2	-	TRBJ1-2	-	CASSEGSHYGYTF	TGCGCCAGCAGTGAGGGGAGCCACTATGGCTACACCTTC
TRBV5-1	-	TRBJ2-5	-	CASSLALGRQETQYF	TGCGCCAGCAGCTTGGCCCTGGGGAGGCAAGAGACCCAGTACTTC
TRBV7-2	TRBD1	TRBJ2-7	once	CASSLLRGRFEQYF	TGTGCCAGCAGCTTACTCAGGGGGCGGTTTGAGCAGTACTTC
TRBV5-4	TRBD2	TRBJ2-7	-	CASSRGTSGRSSYEQYF	TGTGCCAGCAGCAGAGGGACTAGCGGGAGGTCCTCCTACGAGCAGTACTTC
TRBV6-5	TRBD1	TRBJ2-2	-	CASSYSRTGDTGELFF	TGTGCCAGCAGTTACAGTCGGACAGGGGACACCGGGGAGCTGTTTTTT
TRBV10-3	-	TRBJ1-3	once	CAINQGNTIYF	TGTGCCATCAATCAGGGAAACACCATATATTTT
TRBV19	-	TRBJ1-4	-	CASKRGSSTNEKLFF	TGTGCCAGTAAGCGTGGCTCGTCAACTAATGAAAAACTGTTTTTT
TRBV28	-	TRBJ1-1	-	CASSSYLGGVTEAFF	TGTGCCAGCAGTTCCTACTTAGGGGGGGTCACTGAAGCTTTCTTT